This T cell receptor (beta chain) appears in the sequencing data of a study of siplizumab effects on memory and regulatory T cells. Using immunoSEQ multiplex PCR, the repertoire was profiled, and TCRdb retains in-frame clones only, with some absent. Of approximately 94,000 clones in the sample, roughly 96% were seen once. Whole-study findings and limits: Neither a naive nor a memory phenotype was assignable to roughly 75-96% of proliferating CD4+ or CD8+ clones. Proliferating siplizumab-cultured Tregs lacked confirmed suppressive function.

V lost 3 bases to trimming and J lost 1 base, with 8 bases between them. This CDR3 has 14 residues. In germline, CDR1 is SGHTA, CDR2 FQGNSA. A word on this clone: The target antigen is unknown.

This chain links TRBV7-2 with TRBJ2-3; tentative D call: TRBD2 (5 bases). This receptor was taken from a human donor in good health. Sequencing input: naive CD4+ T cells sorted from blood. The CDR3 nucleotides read TGTGCCAGCAGCTTCCTCGGGGGCACAGATACGCAGTATTTT. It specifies CASSFLGGTDTQYF.